This paragraph covers one T cell receptor beta chain sequence. A much more abundant neighbour one base away suggests this may be a read error. Given the absence of the conserved phenylalanine or tryptophan at the CDR3 end, a read error is likely. The entry originates in a study of Graves' ophthalmopathy and Graves' hyperthyroidism. Each donor who had ophthalmopathy showed moderate-to-severe activity, a CAS of ≥3, a NOSPECS of ≥4, and a duration under 3 months. PBMCs were obtained from approximately 10 ml of fresh peripheral blood. The CDR3 is 14 residues long. The V and J ends lost 5 bases and 5 bases respectively, with 14 bases between them. CDR1 and CDR2 from the germline V gene are KGHDR and SFDVKD. Researchers took RNA transcripts and amplified TCR beta CDR3 regions from them. HTBI-primed RT-PCR formed the first round, and a multiplex PCR formed the second. TCRdb analysed the multiplex PCR reads with MiXCR anew, one entry per CDR3 protein. The data hold around 670,000 distinct CDR3 sequences, with 40% observed a single time.

The clonotype originates from an adult man with Graves' ophthalmopathy. Sequenced material: peripheral blood. The chain recombines TRBV24-1 with TRBJ2-5, with D possibly TRBD2 on 6 matching bases. DNA of the CDR3: TGTGCCACCAGTGGGGCGGGGTCTACGGAGACCCAGTACCTC. Residues: CATSGAGSTETQYL.